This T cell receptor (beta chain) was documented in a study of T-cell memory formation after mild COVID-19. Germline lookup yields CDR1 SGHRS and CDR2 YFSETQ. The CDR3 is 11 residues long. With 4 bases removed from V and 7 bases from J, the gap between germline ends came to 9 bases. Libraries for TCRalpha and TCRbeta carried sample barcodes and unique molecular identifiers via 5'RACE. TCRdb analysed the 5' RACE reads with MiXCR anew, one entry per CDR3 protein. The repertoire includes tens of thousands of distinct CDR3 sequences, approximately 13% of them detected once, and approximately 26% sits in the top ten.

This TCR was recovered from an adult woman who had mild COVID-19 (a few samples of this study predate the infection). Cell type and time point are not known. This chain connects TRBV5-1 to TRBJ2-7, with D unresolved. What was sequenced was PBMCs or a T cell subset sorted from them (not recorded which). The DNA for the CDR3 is TGCGCCAGCAGCCGGGCGGAAGAGCAGTACTTC. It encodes CASSRAEEQYF.